This T cell receptor beta chain was captured in a study of PD-1 blockade in mismatch repair-deficient tumors. Study in general: Enrolled about 2012-2016, patients had progressing, pretreated mismatch repair-deficient cancers of approximately 13 types.

Libraries were prepared by immunoSEQ multiplex PCR; TCRdb keeps only in-frame clonotypes and omits some of them. The sample lists roughly 45,000 clones, over 60% occurring once. Every patient had mismatch repair deficiency by PCR or immunohistochemistry. A few pembrolizumab responders had their TCRs sequenced. A word on this clone: Its antigen is as yet unknown.

The CDR3 runs to 13 residues. Germline V CDR1 and CDR2: MNHEY, SVGAGI. Trimming stripped 4 bases from V and 6 bases from J, with 9 bases between. The study, taken as a whole, reports: Tumor-resident clones, often undetectable pretreatment in blood, expanded then contracted after pembrolizumab.

The gene calls are TRBV6-5 and TRBJ1-4, with D hard to call. The sample in question was PBMCs, obtained before pembrolizumab treatment. This TCR was sampled from an adult with mismatch repair-deficient cancer. CDR3 sequence reads: CASSWREDEKLFF. In nucleotides, the CDR3 is TGTGCCAGCAGTTGGCGGGAGGATGAAAAACTGTTTTTT.